The 30 T cell receptor beta chains given below trace back to one sample, sequenced in a study of cytomegalovirus exposure and HLA in healthy donors. Use of 60 Vbeta and 13 Jbeta primers characterized the PCR. Assay used: immunoSEQ multiplex PCR; TCRdb lists only in-frame clones, some missing. The sample lists approximately 100,000 clones, around 75% occurring once. Sequencing used PBMCs. The origin of the receptors is a man aged 18 to 30 in good health and CMV-seropositive.

The chain has TRBV28 and TRBJ2-7, with 9 bases matching TRBD1. Unmatched junction bases numbered 7, after V lost 2 bases and J lost 5 bases. Germline V gene sequence: CDR1 MDHEN, CDR2 SYDVKM. The CDR3 runs to 15 residues. In DNA form, the CDR3 reads TGTGCCAGCAGTTTAAGGGGACAGGGTAGGGACGAGCAGTACTTC. It is translated as CASSLRGQGRDEQYF.

This rearrangement joins TRBV27 to TRBJ2-1; TRBD2 matches at 12 bases. V was clipped by 7 bases and J by 6 bases; unmatched bases: 4. This CDR3 comprises 14 residues. CDR1 is MNHEY, CDR2 SMNVEV, per germline (reference sequence). The CDR3 bases are TGTGCCAGCACCCTAGCGGGGGGGCGCAATGAGCAGTTCTTC. This encodes CASTLAGGRNEQFF.

The CDR3 is CASGEWGQPQHF. CDR3 in DNA: TGTGCCTCGGGGGAGTGGGGACAGCCCCAGCATTTT. This chain links TRBV10-3 with TRBJ1-5, with D possibly matching TRBD1 (5 bases). The V end was cut by 11 bases, the J end by 7 bases, with 15 bases between. This CDR3 contains 12 residues. Looked up from germline, CDR1 is ENHRY and CDR2 is SYGVKD.

The V gene is TRBV28, the J gene TRBJ2-1; D perhaps matches TRBD2 (6 bases). The CDR3 runs to 12 residues. Trimming cost V 6 bases and J 8 bases, with 11 bases left between them. The germline gives CDR1 MDHEN, CDR2 SYDVKM. CDR3 protein: CASRPSGDEQFF. In DNA, the CDR3 is TGTGCCAGCAGACCCTCGGGGGATGAGCAGTTCTTC.

The genes are TRBV7-9 and TRBJ2-7, with D unresolved. Germline V gene sequence: CDR1 SEHNR, CDR2 FQNEAQ (reference sequence). V lost 5 bases and J 0 bases, leaving 20 bases between the germline ends. This CDR3 is built from 17 residues. The CDR3 loop reads CASSPLPAHRDSYEQYF. DNA for the CDR3: TGTGCCAGCAGCCCACTCCCCGCTCACCGCGACTCCTACGAGCAGTACTTC.

This rearrangement joins TRBV9 to TRBJ1-3; possible D gene TRBD1, 6 bases. The CDR3 has 16 amino acids. V lost 4 bases, J lost 0 bases, and 14 bases lay in between. The germline V gene has CDR1 SGDLS and CDR2 YYNGEE. Here the CDR3 DNA reads TGTGCCAGCAGCACCCAGGGGTCCCACTCTGGAAACACCATATATTTT. It is translated as CASSTQGSHSGNTIYF.

This chain links TRBV30 with TRBJ1-5; a possible D gene is TRBD1 (5 bases). CDR1 GTSNPN and CDR2 SVGIG come from the germline V gene (reference sequence). The CDR3 covers 13 residues. The germline V and J ends were trimmed by 1 base and 3 bases, with 7 bases remaining between them. CDR3 nucleotides: TGTGCCTGGAGTGAACAGGCCAATCAGCCCCAGCATTTT. This translates into CAWSEQANQPQHF. Looking up the rest from reference TRBV30 and TRBJ1-5 gives the full variable domain: SQTIHQWPATLVQPVGSPLSLECTVEGTSNPNLYWYRQAAGRGLQLLFYSVGIGQISSEVPQNLSASRPQDRQFILSSKKLLLSDSGFYLCAWSEQANQPQHFGDGTRLSIL.

The chain couples TRBV5-1 to TRBJ1-4; TRBD1 might be the D (6 bases). In germline, CDR1 is SGHRS, CDR2 YFSETQ. The V and J ends lost 4 bases and 7 bases respectively, with 14 bases between them. The CDR3 has 14 amino acids. DNA of the CDR3: TGCGCCAGCAGCGGGGGGGCCGGGGGTGAAAAACTGTTTTTT. This encodes CASSGGAGGEKLFF.

The CDR3 sequence: CASQDRNNEKLFF. The CDR3 nucleotides are TGTGCCAGCCAAGACAGAAATAATGAAAAACTGTTTTTT. The chain couples TRBV27 to TRBJ1-4; a weak D match, TRBD1 (5 bases). Per germline, CDR1 MNHEY and CDR2 SMNVEV (reference sequence). The CDR3 length is 13 residues. V was shortened by 8 bases and J by 4 bases, with 11 bases between the two germline ends.

The V call is TRBV7-6, the J call TRBJ1-1; 7 positions match TRBD1. Trimming took 0 bases from V and 4 from J; bases not matched to a gene: 2. This CDR3 has 14 amino acids. Germline V lookup: CDR1 SGHVS, CDR2 FNYEAQ. For the CDR3, the DNA is TGTGCCAGCAGCTTAGCAGGGGGCGTCACTGAAGCTTTCTTT. Amino acids: CASSLAGGVTEAFF.

The chain links TRBV4-1 to TRBJ2-3, with 11 bases aligning to TRBD2. The CDR3 totals 14 residues. The V and J ends lost 8 bases and 5 bases, in that order; junction bases with no gene match: 6. CDR1 is MGHRA, CDR2 YSYEKL, per germline. CDR3 region: CASSLAGGIDTQYF. CDR3 DNA: TGCGCCAGCTCATTAGCGGGGGGGATAGATACGCAGTATTTT.

This clone was seen a handful of times. The gene calls are TRBV2 and TRBJ2-7, with 7 bases matching TRBD1. CDR1 SNHLY and CDR2 FYNNEI come from the germline V gene. V lost 7 bases to trimming and J lost 3 bases; unmatched junction nucleotides: 3. This CDR3 is built from 12 residues. The CDR3 DNA reads TGTGCCAGCAAACAGGGGTACTACGAGCAGTACTTC. This codes for CASKQGYYEQYF. Variable domain in full (rest from reference TRBV2 and TRBJ2-7): EPEVTQTPSHQVTQMGQEVILRCVPISNHLYFYWYRQILGQKVEFLVSFYNNEISEKSEIFDDQFSVERPDGSNFTLKIRSTKLEDSAMYFCASKQGYYEQYFGPGTRLTVT.

The rearrangement joins TRBV6-5 to TRBJ1-6; 10 positions match TRBD1. Germline assignment: CDR1 MNHEY and CDR2 SVGAGI. V shed 5 bases and J 7 bases; nucleotides not matched to a gene: 2. CDR3 length: 14 residues. CDR3: CASSRTGGNSPLHF. The CDR3 region has the DNA TGTGCCAGCAGTAGGACAGGGGGGAATTCACCCCTCCACTTT.

CDR3 amino acids: CAWSYWTGDTGELFF. As DNA, the CDR3 is TGTGCCTGGAGTTATTGGACAGGGGACACCGGGGAGCTGTTTTTT. This sequence joins TRBV30 and TRBJ2-2; 9 bases are a match to TRBD1. Germline V lookup: CDR1 GTSNPN, CDR2 SVGIG (reference sequence). The J segment lost 3 bases and the V segment lost 2 bases, leaving 4 bases of the junction unmatched. The CDR3 spans 15 residues.

The chain couples TRBV28 to TRBJ1-1; D may be TRBD1 (6 bases). The length of the CDR3 is 13 residues. CDR1 and CDR2 (germline): MDHEN, SYDVKM. V dropped 3 bases and J dropped 5 bases, with 10 bases sitting between them. CDR3 DNA sequence: TGTGCCAGCAGTTTGAGAGGGGGTACTGAAGCTTTCTTT. This translates into CASSLRGGTEAFF.

V is TRBV30 and J is TRBJ1-2; D is ambiguous. Germline V gives CDR1 GTSNPN, CDR2 SVGIG (reference sequence). V dropped 2 bases and J dropped 6 bases, with 19 bases sitting between them. This CDR3 spans 15 amino acids. CDR3 loop: CAWSSLPGSGHGYTF. The CDR3 DNA reads as TGTGCCTGGAGTTCCCTTCCGGGCAGCGGACATGGCTACACCTTC.

This sequence joins TRBV6-4 and TRBJ2-3, with D maybe TRBD2 (7 bases). V was shortened by 0 bases and J by 1 base, with 11 bases between the two germline ends. Germline CDR1 reads MRHNA; CDR2 reads SNTAGT. The CDR3 loop spans 16 amino acids. CDR3 DNA sequence: TGTGCCAGCAGTGACTCAGGAGGGGGGGGCACAGATACGCAGTATTTT. This gives the protein CASSDSGGGGTDTQYF.

This clone was detected only a few times. This rearrangement joins TRBV9 to TRBJ1-1; the D is unclear. The CDR3 has 14 residues. V lost 4 bases and J lost 0, with 10 bases in between. Germline V gene data show CDR1 as SGDLS and CDR2 as YYNGEE. The CDR3 spells CASSRRALNTEAFF. CDR3 coding DNA: TGTGCCAGCAGCCGGAGGGCTCTGAACACTGAAGCTTTCTTT.

The V gene is TRBV6-1, the J gene TRBJ2-1; D might be TRBD2 (5 bases). The CDR3 is made up of 16 amino acids. The V and J ends lost 3 bases and 3 bases respectively, with 15 bases between them. Germline V gives CDR1 MNHNS, CDR2 SASEGT. The CDR3: CASSDEVRVIYNEQFF. The CDR3 nucleotides are TGTGCCAGCAGTGACGAGGTGAGGGTAATCTACAATGAGCAGTTCTTC.

This clone appeared once. J is TRBJ2-5 and V is TRBV9, with 8 positions matching TRBD2. The CDR3 loop spans 14 amino acids. The V gene's germline CDR1 is SGDLS and CDR2 YYNGEE. Unmatched junction bases numbered 5, after V lost 4 bases and J lost 3 bases. This CDR3 is CASSFGTREETQYF. Written as DNA, the CDR3 is TGTGCCAGCAGCTTCGGGACTAGGGAAGAGACCCAGTACTTC.

V usage is TRBV28 and J usage is TRBJ2-7; TRBD2 aligns across 7 bases. Germline V gene sequence: CDR1 MDHEN, CDR2 SYDVKM. V trimming: 7 bases; J trimming: 7 bases; junction bases outside the gene matches: 13. The CDR3 runs 14 residues. The chain's CDR3 is CASKGGDSWGEQYF. CDR3 in DNA: TGTGCCAGCAAGGGAGGGGACTCCTGGGGGGAGCAGTACTTC.

V usage is TRBV2 and J usage is TRBJ2-1, with 7 positions matching TRBD2. CDR1 SNHLY and CDR2 FYNNEI come from the germline V gene. The CDR3 totals 13 residues. J was trimmed by 10 bases and V by 6 bases; bases with no gene match: 9. The chain's CDR3 is CASSGDWGGEQFF. The CDR3 nucleotides read TGTGCCAGCAGCGGGGACTGGGGGGGGGAGCAGTTCTTC.

The rearrangement links TRBV2 to TRBJ2-2; the match to TRBD1 covers 8 bases. V lost 8 bases and J lost 5; bases outside the gene matches: 10. CDR1 SNHLY and CDR2 FYNNEI come from the germline V gene. The CDR3 sequence is 15 residues long. This CDR3 is CASGVGQGRTGELFF. For the CDR3, the DNA is TGTGCCAGCGGGGTAGGACAGGGTAGGACCGGGGAGCTGTTTTTT.

The V and J genes are TRBV10-3 and TRBJ2-3; possible D gene TRBD1, 6 bases. The CDR3 has 17 amino acids. From germline, CDR1 is ENHRY and CDR2 SYGVKD. V was pared by 3 bases and J by 0 bases, with 16 bases between. The CDR3 nucleotides read TGTGCCATCAGTGACCCCTCTGAGGGGGTTAGCACAGATACGCAGTATTTT. Translated, it gives CAISDPSEGVSTDTQYF.

The chain employs TRBV7-2 and TRBJ2-7; D may be TRBD2 (5 bases). The CDR3 sequence is 15 residues long. Per germline, CDR1 SGHTA and CDR2 FQGNSA. V was pared by 1 base and J by 2 bases, with 12 bases between. CDR3 sequence (DNA): TGTGCCAGCAGCTTAGAGCGGCAGATACCCTACGAGCAGTACTTC. Its protein is CASSLERQIPYEQYF.

The V call is TRBV13, the J call TRBJ1-1; D gene uncertain. Germline V gene lookup returns CDR1 PRHDT and CDR2 FYEKMQ (reference sequence). This CDR3 has 15 residues. Trimming removed 5 bases at V and 8 bases at J, with 21 bases between. The CDR3 is CASSPPETNRGEAFF. The CDR3 bases are TGTGCCAGCAGCCCCCCCGAGACTAACCGCGGGGAAGCTTTCTTT. Full variable domain (remainder filled in from reference TRBV13 and TRBJ1-1): AAGVIQSPRHLIKEKRETATLKCYPIPRHDTVYWYQQGPGQDPQFLISFYEKMQSDKGSIPDRFSAQQFSDYHSELNMSSLELGDSALYFCASSPPETNRGEAFFGQGTRLTVV.

The chain links TRBV19 to TRBJ2-5; D gene uncertain. The V and J ends lost 5 bases and 4 bases respectively, with 5 bases between them. Germline V gives CDR1 LNHDA, CDR2 SQIVND (reference sequence). CDR3 length: 11 amino acids. The CDR3, as DNA: TGTGCCAGTAGTGAGCGAGAGACCCAGTACTTC. The encoded protein is CASSERETQYF.

V is TRBV6-5 and J is TRBJ1-1; 8 bases agree with TRBD1. In germline, CDR1 is MNHEY, CDR2 SVGAGI. The CDR3 spans 15 residues. Trimming cost V 9 bases and J 0 bases; bases outside gene matches: 9. Here the CDR3 reads CASRRQGIMNTEAFF. CDR3 nucleotides: TGTGCCAGTCGAAGACAGGGGATAATGAACACTGAAGCTTTCTTT.

The chain recombines TRBV27 with TRBJ1-5; no clear D gene. There are 14 residues in the CDR3. Germline CDR1 reads MNHEY; CDR2 reads SMNVEV (reference sequence). V dropped 6 bases and J dropped 9 bases, with 18 bases sitting between them. Here the CDR3 DNA reads TGTGCCAGCAGGACTACGGGAGGCGGTGGGCCCCAGCATTTT. Its protein is CASRTTGGGGPQHF.

This clone was counted a few times. Here the CDR3 reads CASSYEKNTEAFF. In DNA, the CDR3 is TGTGCCAGCAGCTACGAGAAGAACACTGAAGCTTTCTTT. The chain employs TRBV7-9 and TRBJ1-1, with D uncertain. Trimming shortened V by 4 bases and J by 1 base, and 7 bases separated the two germline ends. Germline V CDR1 and CDR2: SEHNR, FQNEAQ (reference sequence). The CDR3 has 13 residues.